These T cell receptor beta chains were read from a single sample in a study of blood T cell repertoires in COVID-19. The repertoire was sequenced with immunoSEQ multiplex PCR; TCRdb's copy has only in-frame clones and lacks some. The sample holds 250,000 to 300,000 clones, roughly 86% seen once. The sequencing input was peripheral blood. Every receptor here comes from a woman under 40 with COVID-19, enrolled during active disease. Each CDR3 is given with its conserved first and last residue. Each record gives: clone size, D gene, J gene, V gene, CDR3 DNA, CDR3 protein. The D gene is left open where the match is weak. The size of a clone is reported for some rows only, either as once, few or many, or as a class for expanded clones.

size: -; D: TRBD1; J: TRBJ2-7; V: TRBV30; DNA: TGTGCCTGGAACCCGGGACAGGGTGACTACGAGCAGTACTTC; CDR3: CAWNPGQGDYEQYF
size: -; D: -; J: TRBJ2-1; V: TRBV20-1; DNA: TGCAGTGCTAGTTCTGGAGTCTCCTACAATGAGCAGTTCTTC; CDR3: CSASSGVSYNEQFF
size: -; D: -; J: TRBJ1-2; V: TRBV7-8; DNA: TGTGCCAGCAGCTTAGCGGACAGAATTAACTATGGCTACACCTTC; CDR3: CASSLADRINYGYTF
size: -; D: TRBD1; J: TRBJ2-5; V: TRBV7-9; DNA: TGTGCCAGCAGTTGGACAGGGGAAGAGACCCAGTACTTC; CDR3: CASSWTGEETQYF
size: few; D: -; J: TRBJ2-5; V: TRBV6-5; DNA: TGTGCCAGCAGTCAACCGGGTCTCCGGGAGACCCAGTACTTC; CDR3: CASSQPGLRETQYF
size: -; D: -; J: TRBJ2-1; V: TRBV7-6; DNA: TGTGCCAGCAGCTTAGGGGCCACGTGGGGGGATGAGCAGTTCTTC; CDR3: CASSLGATWGDEQFF
size: -; D: -; J: TRBJ1-6; V: TRBV5-4; DNA: TGTGCCAGCAGCTTGCCAGGGGATTCACCCCTCCACTTT; CDR3: CASSLPGDSPLHF
size: few; D: TRBD1; J: TRBJ1-2; V: TRBV9; DNA: TGTGCCAGCAGCGTTGGGGACAGGAACTATGGCTACACCTTC; CDR3: CASSVGDRNYGYTF
size: -; D: -; J: TRBJ2-5; V: TRBV5-4; DNA: TGTGCCAGCAGCTTGGCCGCGGGACTCCAAGAGACCCAGTACTTC; CDR3: CASSLAAGLQETQYF
size: -; D: TRBD2; J: TRBJ2-3; V: TRBV11-2; DNA: TGTGCCAGCAGCTTAGTTGGCGGGAGGCGGACAGATACGCAGTATTTT; CDR3: CASSLVGGRRTDTQYF
size: -; D: -; J: TRBJ2-7; V: TRBV5-1; DNA: TGCGCCAGCAGCCGCGCGGGACCCTACGCTTACGAGCAGTACTTC; CDR3: CASSRAGPYAYEQYF
size: once; D: TRBD2; J: TRBJ2-1; V: TRBV5-1; DNA: TGCGCCAGCAGCTTAACCGGGACTAGCGGGAGGGCTGGTGAGCAGTTCTTC; CDR3: CASSLTGTSGRAGEQFF